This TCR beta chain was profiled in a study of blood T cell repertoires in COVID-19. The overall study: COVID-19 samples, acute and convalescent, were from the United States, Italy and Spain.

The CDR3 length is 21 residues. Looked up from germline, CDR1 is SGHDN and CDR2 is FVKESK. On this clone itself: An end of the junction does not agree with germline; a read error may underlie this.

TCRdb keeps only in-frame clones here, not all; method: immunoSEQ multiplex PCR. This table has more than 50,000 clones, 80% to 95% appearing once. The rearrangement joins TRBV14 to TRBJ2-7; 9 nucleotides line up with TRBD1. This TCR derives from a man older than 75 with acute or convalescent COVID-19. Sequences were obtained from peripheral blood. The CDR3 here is CASSQGLRGTGIPQRSYEQYF. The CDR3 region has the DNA TGTGCCAGCAGTCAAGGGCTACGGGGGACAGGGATACCCCAGAGGTCCTACGAGCAGTACTTC.